The 24 T cell receptor beta chains reported below all come from one sample, sequenced in a study of prognosis after radiotherapy for stage I lung cancer. Genomic DNA was subjected to two-round multiplex PCR for amplification of TCR beta CDR3. Primers (each specific to one TRBV or TRBJ gene) were used in first-round PCR. One entry per CDR3 protein, called by TCRdb with MiXCR from the multiplex PCR reads. The sample lists roughly 32,000 distinct CDR3 sequences, 42% occurring once. The starting material was PBMCs, obtained before or after stereotactic body radiation therapy (not recorded which). The source is a donor over 45 with non-small cell lung cancer.

The table lists this clonotype with many counts. The rearrangement uses TRBV20-1 and TRBJ2-1, with TRBD2 identical over 12 bases. The germline CDR1 and CDR2 sequences are DFQATT and SNEGSKA (reference sequence). V was pared by 2 bases and J by 1 base, with 3 bases of the junction left unmatched. The CDR3 covers 16 residues. The CDR3 region has the DNA TGCAGTGCTAGAAGACTAGCGGGAGCGTCCTACAATGAGCAGTTCTTC. It translates to CSARRLAGASYNEQFF.

About this clonotype itself: Only one base separates this from a far larger clonotype, so it likely reflects a read error. The chain combines TRBV6-5 with TRBJ1-6; TRBD1 is a possible D gene (5 bases). The V end was cut by 7 bases, the J end by 5 bases, with 9 bases between. The CDR3 is made up of 13 amino acids. Looked up from germline, CDR1 is MNHEY and CDR2 is SVGAGI. CDR3 protein: CASNGTDNSPLHF. In DNA form, the CDR3 reads TGTGCCAGCAACGGGACGGATAATTCACCCCTCCACTTT.

The chain recombines TRBV20-1 with TRBJ2-7, with TRBD2 identical over 12 bases. V shed 7 bases and J 7 bases; nucleotides not matched to a gene: 5. Germline-derived CDR1 and CDR2 are DFQATT and SNEGSKA (reference sequence). CDR3 size: 12 residues. In nucleotides, the CDR3 is TGCAGTGGACTAGCGGGAGAAGAAGAGCAGTACTTC. Translation: CSGLAGEEEQYF.

By share, this clonotype ranks as medium-sized. The CDR3 nucleotides read TGTGCCAGCAGTTCCTCTCCCCTCAACTATGGCTACACCTTC. It specifies CASSSSPLNYGYTF. The gene calls are TRBV28 and TRBJ1-2; D is ambiguous. V lost 4 bases to trimming and J lost 2 bases, with 11 bases between them. From germline, CDR1 is MDHEN and CDR2 SYDVKM. The CDR3 contains 14 residues.

A word on this clonotype: One base away lies a much larger clone, so this may be a sequencing read error. This sequence joins TRBV6-1 and TRBJ2-1, with TRBD2 identical over 11 bases. The CDR3 sequence is 12 residues long. Germline-derived CDR1 and CDR2 are MNHNS and SASEGT. Written as DNA, the CDR3 is TGTACTAGCGGGAGTACGGGCAATGAGCAGTTCTTC. Translation gives CTSGSTGNEQFF.

Worth noting for this clonotype: It differs at one base from a far larger clone, so likely a read error. The chain combines TRBV6-9 with TRBJ1-5; D is ambiguous. CDR1 is MNHGY and CDR2 is SVAAGI in the germline V gene. Trimming took 5 bases from V and 9 from J, leaving 14 bases between them. The CDR3 spans 13 residues. CDR3 amino acids: CASSDSNLPPQHF. Written as DNA, the CDR3 is TGTGCCAGCAGTGACTCGAATCTTCCGCCCCAGCATTTT.

V is TRBV20-1 and J is TRBJ2-1, with a weak D call TRBD1 (6 bases). The germline gives CDR1 DFQATT, CDR2 SNEGSKA (reference sequence). The V end was cut by 5 bases, the J end by 0 bases, with 11 bases between. The CDR3 has 14 residues. CDR3 residues: CSAGTGSSYNEQFF. The DNA for the CDR3 is TGCAGTGCTGGCACAGGGAGCTCCTACAATGAGCAGTTCTTC.

V usage is TRBV6-2 or TRBV6-3 and J usage is TRBJ2-2, with D possibly being TRBD1 (5 bases). CDR1 and CDR2 (germline): MNHEY, SVGEGT. The length of the CDR3 is 15 residues. V was cut by 7 bases and J by 7 bases, with 19 bases left in between. CDR3: CASIRAGFMVGELFF. CDR3 nucleotide sequence: TGTGCCAGCATTAGGGCAGGGTTTATGGTCGGGGAGCTGTTTTTT.

V gene TRBV5-1 combines with J gene TRBJ1-1; 8 bases are a match to TRBD1. Per the germline V gene, CDR1 is SGHRS and CDR2 is YFSETQ. The CDR3 totals 15 residues. Germline trimming cut 4 bases from V and 5 bases from J; bases unmatched to any gene: 10. CDR3 protein: CASSHLTGGSTEAFF. Written as DNA, the CDR3 is TGCGCCAGCAGCCATCTTACAGGGGGGTCGACTGAAGCTTTCTTT.

Ten or more counts support this clonotype. The V gene is TRBV5-1, the J gene TRBJ2-3, with D maybe TRBD2 (6 bases). Germline lookup yields CDR1 SGHRS and CDR2 YFSETQ. Trimming shortened V by 0 bases and J by 2 bases, and 10 bases separated the two germline ends. The CDR3 runs to 15 residues. The CDR3 DNA reads as TGCGCCAGCAGCTTGGGACTAGGAAACACAGATACGCAGTATTTT. Its translation is CASSLGLGNTDTQYF.

This clonotype was counted once. The rearrangement links TRBV5-1 to TRBJ2-1; D ambiguous. The CDR3 totals 15 residues. V lost 0 bases, J lost 3 bases, and 10 bases lay in between. Per the germline V gene, CDR1 is SGHRS and CDR2 is YFSETQ. CDR3 protein: CASSLANAVYNEQFF. DNA for the CDR3: TGCGCCAGCAGCTTGGCTAACGCAGTCTACAATGAGCAGTTCTTC.

This clonotype was picked up many times. The chain links TRBV3-1 to TRBJ2-7; the D is unclear. The CDR3 totals 17 residues. Germline CDR1 and CDR2: LGHDT and YNNKEL (reference sequence). V was pared by 0 bases and J by 1 base, with 16 bases between. The CDR3 sequence: CASSQDSRAGDSYEQYF. As DNA, the CDR3 is TGTGCCAGCAGCCAAGATAGTAGGGCAGGCGATTCCTACGAGCAGTACTTC.

The sample holds many counts of this clonotype. The J gene is TRBJ1-5, the V gene TRBV10-3; TRBD1 matches at 8 bases. The length of the CDR3 is 15 residues. CDR1 and CDR2 from the germline V gene are ENHRY and SYGVKD. J was trimmed by 9 bases and V by 2 bases; bases with no gene match: 9. In DNA form, the CDR3 reads TGTGCCATCAGTGAGACTGACAGGGGCGAACGGCCCCAGCATTTT. It encodes CAISETDRGERPQHF.

This clonotype was picked up many times. The chain joins TRBV4-1 to TRBJ2-1; 7 bases are shared with TRBD2. V lost 1 base to trimming and J lost 7 bases; unmatched junction nucleotides: 10. The CDR3 runs to 16 residues. Germline CDR1 and CDR2: MGHRA and YSYEKL. CDR3 loop: CASSQATGTTGNEQFF. CDR3 nucleotide sequence: TGCGCCAGCAGCCAAGCCACCGGGACTACGGGAAATGAGCAGTTCTTC.

In its sample, this clonotype was seen a few times. The chain uses TRBV12-3 or TRBV12-4 and TRBJ2-2, with TRBD2 matching 10 bases. The V gene end was trimmed by 3 bases and the J gene end by 4 bases; junction bases not matched to a gene: 5. The CDR3 covers 16 residues. The CDR3 nucleotides are TGTGCCAGCAGTTTTCGAGCGGGAGGGCTCACCGGGGAGCTGTTTTTT. Its protein product is CASSFRAGGLTGELFF.

In this sample, this clonotype turned up once. Being one base from a much bigger clone, this may be a read error. This chain uses TRBV6-2 or TRBV6-3 with TRBJ1-4; D uncertain. Deletions cut 10 bases from V and 12 bases from J, with 24 bases between. This CDR3 region has 14 residues. Looked up from germline, CDR1 is MNHEY and CDR2 is SVGEGT. The CDR3 here is CANSYLGIEGQLFF. The CDR3 DNA reads as TGTGCCAACAGCTACCTTGGAATAGAAGGGCAACTGTTTTTT.

On this clonotype: A far larger clone is just one base off, so this is likely a read error. J is TRBJ2-4 and V is TRBV6-2 or TRBV6-3; no clear D. The CDR3 loop spans 15 amino acids. Germline lookup yields CDR1 MNHEY and CDR2 SVGEGT. Trimming stripped 5 bases from V and 0 bases from J, with 11 bases between. The CDR3 reads CASSTPPTAKNIQYF. Written as DNA, the CDR3 is TGTGCCAGCAGTACTCCCCCTACAGCCAAAAACATTCAGTACTTC.

This clonotype was seen repeatedly, ten times or more. The J gene is TRBJ2-3, the V gene TRBV5-1, with D maybe TRBD2 (5 bases). The V end was cut by 4 bases, the J end by 2 bases, with 8 bases between. CDR1 and CDR2 from the germline V gene are SGHRS and YFSETQ. The CDR3 contains 13 residues. CDR3: CASSMEATDTQYF. The CDR3, as DNA: TGCGCCAGCAGCATGGAGGCCACAGATACGCAGTATTTT.

The chain joins TRBV5-1 to TRBJ2-6, with no clear D. Trimming removed 0 bases at V and 4 bases at J, with 11 bases between. CDR1 and CDR2 from the germline V gene are SGHRS and YFSETQ. The CDR3 length is 16 residues. CDR3 region: CASSLDPVSGANVLTF. The CDR3 nucleotides are TGCGCCAGCAGCTTGGACCCGGTGTCCGGGGCCAACGTCCTGACTTTC.

Comments on this clonotype: This likely came from a read error, as a far larger clone is one base away. V usage is TRBV6-2 or TRBV6-3 and J usage is TRBJ2-3, with unresolved D. Germline V CDR1 and CDR2: MNHEY, SVGEGT. Trimming shortened V by 0 bases and J by 7 bases, and 2 bases separated the two germline ends. This CDR3 region has 11 residues. The CDR3 region is CASSYSYTQYF. The CDR3 DNA is TGTGCCAGCAGTTACTCGTATACGCAGTATTTT.

Many counts were recorded for this clonotype. The chain couples TRBV28 to TRBJ2-6, with D uncertain. Trimming removed 8 bases at V and 0 bases at J, with 8 bases between. This CDR3 is built from 14 residues. Germline CDR1 is MDHEN and CDR2 is SYDVKM. DNA of the CDR3: TGTGCCAGCCATGGTGTCTCTGGGGCCAACGTCCTGACTTTC. Its translation is CASHGVSGANVLTF.

This chain joins TRBV5-1 and TRBJ2-7; possible D gene TRBD1, 6 bases. Germline V lookup: CDR1 SGHRS, CDR2 YFSETQ. Between the trimmed V and J ends, which lost 1 base and 4 bases, there was a span of 9 bases. This CDR3 comprises 13 residues. The CDR3 region is CASSLFTGYEQYF. The DNA for the CDR3 is TGCGCCAGCAGCTTGTTCACAGGGTACGAGCAGTACTTC.

The chain couples TRBV5-1 to TRBJ2-2, with D hard to call. Germline-derived CDR1 and CDR2 are SGHRS and YFSETQ. The CDR3 sequence is 15 residues long. Deletions cut 0 bases from V and 4 bases from J, with 10 bases between. The CDR3 region is CASSLDVVFTGELFF. CDR3 DNA sequence: TGCGCCAGCAGCTTGGATGTAGTCTTCACCGGGGAGCTGTTTTTT. Using reference TRBV5-1 and TRBJ2-2 for the parts outside the CDR3, the full variable domain is KAGVTQTPRYLIKTRGQQVTLSCSPISGHRSVSWYQQTPGQGLQFLFEYFSETQRNKGNFPGRFSGRQFSNSRSEMNVSTLELGDSALYLCASSLDVVFTGELFFGEGSRLTVL.

This clonotype was observed once. The J gene is TRBJ2-7, the V gene TRBV5-4; D perhaps matches TRBD2 (5 bases). This CDR3 spans 14 amino acids. V lost 0 bases and J lost 5, with 12 bases in between. The germline V gene encodes CDR1 SGHNT and CDR2 YYREEE (reference sequence). DNA for the CDR3: TGTGCCAGCAGCTTGGGACTACCCACCGACGAGCAGTACTTC. This codes for CASSLGLPTDEQYF.